Below, one TCR beta chain is given with its context. Its matching antigen is unknown. These data come from a study of neoadjuvant nivolumab and ipilimumab in lung cancer. Overall study context: Patients got nivolumab 3 mg/kg on days 1, 15 and 29; combination added ipilimumab 1 mg/kg day 1.

Study-wide findings and caveats: TCR sequencing covered a small number of samples. Only two of four nivolumab-treated tumors gained richness and clonality by surgery. Higher pretherapy blood TCR richness went with higher resected-tumor richness.

Method: immunoSEQ multiplex PCR; TCRdb's copy keeps in-frame clones and lacks some. The sample lists about 15,000 clones, nearly 70% seen once, with roughly a quarter in the top ten. The sequence came from an adult with non-small cell lung cancer. This specimen consisted of peripheral blood, obtained after neoadjuvant nivolumab, alone or with ipilimumab, at or shortly before surgery.

The CDR3 region is CASSSPRGRRNTGELFF. The CDR3 region has the DNA TGTGCCAGCAGCTCCCCCCGAGGGAGACGTAACACCGGGGAGCTGTTTTTT. This sequence joins TRBV7-9 and TRBJ2-2; weak D call: TRBD2 (5 bases). Germline CDR1 and CDR2: SEHNR and FQNEAQ (reference sequence). This CDR3 is 17 amino acids long. V was pared by 4 bases and J by 2 bases, with 17 bases between.